The table lists the clone carrying this TCR beta chain with many counts. The record originates from a study of Graves' ophthalmopathy and Graves' hyperthyroidism. Ophthalmopathy-affected donors exhibited moderate-to-severe activity, CAS ≥3, NOSPECS ≥4, and duration under 3 months. RNA transcripts provided the template for amplifying TCR beta CDR3 regions. RT-PCR was first run with HTBI primers, then multiplex PCR in a second round. One entry per CDR3 protein results from TCRdb running MiXCR on the multiplex PCR reads. Seen here are about 700,000 distinct CDR3 sequences, approximately 39% observed once, and the top ten hold under 3.5%. The CDR3 has 15 amino acids. Germline values: CDR1 SGHTA, CDR2 FQGNSA. V gave up 1 base and J gave up 5 bases, with 14 bases separating them.

The origin of this receptor is an adult man with Graves' ophthalmopathy. V is TRBV7-2 and J is TRBJ2-5, with D possibly being TRBD1 or TRBD2 (7 bases each). Sequenced sample: peripheral blood. In nucleotides, the CDR3 is TGTGCCAGCAGCTTAGGTGCAGGGGGGGGGGAGACCCAGTACTTC. As protein: CASSLGAGGGETQYF.